The source of this T cell receptor (beta chain) is a study of blood T cells in healthy people across ages (dated by TCRdb to 2014 to 2015). Describing the broader study: In model experiments, roughly one uniquely barcoded TCR beta cDNA molecule per two T cells was captured by template switching. Age-related changes in TCR beta repertoire diversity were measured in the study by deep sequencing normalized with unique cDNA molecular identifiers. The donors were split into four age groups: young (average about 15 years), middle-aged (roughly 40), aged (approximately 60) and long-lived (roughly 80). To avoid experimental bias, donors of different ages were spread randomly across the sequencing lanes. For two donors (one aged 18 to 30 and one aged 80 or older), the study analyzed two additional independent replicas of 1 million unique cDNA reads from the same blood draw.

Donors were under 40 systemically healthy Caucasian individuals from Russia aged roughly 6 to 90 years. Each donor gave ten milliliters of peripheral blood, collected into EDTA-treated Vacutainer tubes. Ficoll-Paque density-gradient centrifugation was used to isolate PBMCs, with at least 7 million per sample. Trizol reagent was used to extract total RNA from PBMCs, with at least 6 micrograms per sample. For every donor, an aliquot of PBMCs went through flow cytometry to measure the percentages of naive CD45RAhigh/CD27high T cells. This clonotype has just one count. What antigen it recognizes has not been identified. An end of the junction does not agree with germline; a read error may underlie this. Broader findings and caveats from the paper: Since profiling was done on bulk unsorted PBMCs, naive and antigen-experienced compartments could not be conclusively compared. Donor CMV infection status was unknown, potentially confounding age-related changes in expanded clonotypes. The percentage of naive T cells measured by flow cytometry correlated strongly with observed TCR beta diversity. Compared with the aged group, the long-lived group had more naive CD4+ T cells, fewer expanded clones and increased TCR diversity, a pattern suggesting age selection. Estimates of total diversity from one million sequenced T cells were regarded as lower bounds and underestimates. Observed TCR beta diversity per million T cells fell roughly linearly with age, and a significant reduction was already apparent by age roughly 40.

The library was made by 5' RACE. Sequencing was performed on an Illumina HiSeq 2500. A second PCR of roughly 6 to 11 cycles was run with a J-beta primer mix and a sample-barcoded 5' primer. A unique molecular identifier was introduced onto each TCR beta cDNA molecule by a template-switch 5' adaptor carrying 12 random nucleotides. At least 2.5 million CDR3-containing paired-end reads were obtained from each sample. The Mint cDNA synthesis kit, primed by a TRBC-specific oligonucleotide, was used to synthesize first-strand cDNA from all RNA. All cDNA was treated with uracil-DNA glycosylase and then went through a first 18-cycle PCR with the universal primers M1SS and BC2_uni_R. Per the original workflow: For normalization, 1 million high-quality reads were randomly selected from each sample, with every read carrying a distinct molecular identifier. Reads with shared molecular identifiers were discarded instead of being binned into consensus sequences. MiTCR, with a Q25 quality threshold and the strictest error-elimination algorithm, was used for CDR3 identification, clonotype clustering and error correction. A nonparametric unseen species model with Euler transformation was used to estimate a lower bound on total TCR beta diversity. TCRdb took the public reads, trimmed them with fastp at Q25, ran MiXCR for clone calling and kept in-frame beta chains. Here each entry gathers all rows of one CDR3 protein and keeps the most common genes and DNA. These V and J calls are TCRdb output, not the study's own analysis. Counted in this sample were 450,000 to 700,000 distinct CDR3 sequences; about 25% of them appeared once. Clones ranked in the top ten supply about a fifth of the sample.

From a lookup of the germline V gene, CDR1 and CDR2 are SGHAT and FQNNGV. Including the terminal cysteine and phenylalanine, the CDR3 comprises 12 residues. Just the 36-base CDR3 DNA is kept, in frame starting at base 1. The specimen sequenced was blood. Here the chain combines TRBV11-2 and TRBJ2-5; the central 7 bases match TRBD1. The J call could be wrong; TRBJ2-7 is a better fit for the DNA end. The receptor was derived from a woman in her 70s in good health. In nucleotide form, the sequence is TGTACCAGCAAGGGGGCGCAGGTCGAGCAGTACTTC. Its coded protein is CTSKGAQVEQYF.